Below are 32 T cell receptor beta chains sequenced from a single sample in a study of T-cell reconstitution after alpha-beta-depleted transplantation in children. A TCRbeta library incorporating unique molecular identifiers was prepared. TCRdb ran MiXCR on the PCR reads and lists one entry per CDR3 protein. The table has about a million distinct CDR3 sequences, 25% to 30% seen once. The sequences come from PBMCs, mostly from graft donor cells, collected 360 days after TCRalphabeta/CD19-depleted stem cell transplant. The receptors were sampled from a boy in the first two years of life who had a stem cell transplant for SCID, so the T cells may come from the graft donor.

A single count supports this clonotype. This chain connects TRBV12-5 to TRBJ2-1; D is possibly TRBD1 (5 bases). In germline, CDR1 is LGHNT, CDR2 FRNRAP. The V and J ends lost 3 bases and 4 bases respectively, with 10 bases between them. The CDR3 has 14 amino acids. CDR3 in DNA: TGTGCTAGTGGTTTTGAAGGGGCGTACAATGAGCAGTTCTTC. This encodes CASGFEGAYNEQFF.

This chain uses TRBV28 with TRBJ1-5; D is possibly TRBD1 (6 bases). CDR3 length: 15 residues. The germline CDR1 and CDR2 sequences are MDHEN and SYDVKM. The V and J ends lost 3 bases and 2 bases respectively, with 11 bases between them. CDR3: CASSFQGTGNQPQHF. CDR3 sequence (DNA): TGTGCCAGCAGTTTTCAGGGGACCGGCAATCAGCCCCAGCATTTT.

This clonotype was counted a few times. For the CDR3, the DNA is TGCAGCGTCTTGAACCGGGACAGGGGGCTGGAGACCCAGTACTTC. Translating gives CSVLNRDRGLETQYF. This chain connects TRBV29-1 to TRBJ2-5, with 12 positions matching TRBD1. The germline gives CDR1 SQVTM, CDR2 ANQGSEA. J gave up 5 bases and V 6 bases, and 10 bases lay outside the gene matches. CDR3 length: 15 amino acids.

This clonotype appeared a few times. CDR3 amino acids: CASSLEPGHHEQYF. In DNA form, the CDR3 reads TGTGCCAGCAGCTTAGAGCCCGGCCACCACGAGCAGTACTTC. V and J are TRBV7-2 and TRBJ2-7, with no clear D. This CDR3 is 14 amino acids long. Trimming shortened V by 1 base and J by 5 bases, and 12 bases separated the two germline ends. Germline V gene sequence: CDR1 SGHTA, CDR2 FQGNSA.

The rearrangement links TRBV29-1 to TRBJ2-1, with 7 nucleotides matching TRBD2. The CDR3 contains 16 residues. The V segment lost 0 bases and the J segment 8 bases; nucleotides outside the gene matches: 13. Germline V CDR1 and CDR2: SQVTM, ANQGSEA. Here the CDR3 DNA reads TGCAGCGTTGAAGATGAGGGAGGGATCGGTGGCTATGAGCAGTTCTTC. It specifies CSVEDEGGIGGYEQFF.

This clonotype was recorded a few times. The chain combines TRBV5-1 with TRBJ2-3, with TRBD2 matching over 12 bases. V was clipped by 1 base and J by 5 bases; unmatched bases: 8. This CDR3 has 17 amino acids. From germline, CDR1 is SGHRS and CDR2 YFSETQ. The CDR3 here is CASSLIPSGGAGDTQYF. The CDR3 DNA reads as TGCGCCAGCAGCTTGATTCCTAGCGGGGGGGCTGGAGATACGCAGTATTTT.

The chain links TRBV7-6 to TRBJ2-1; TRBD1 might be the D (6 bases). The CDR3 is 15 residues long. The V gene lost 2 bases and the J gene lost 2 bases, with 10 bases spanning the gap. Germline V gene data show CDR1 as SGHVS and CDR2 as FNYEAQ. The CDR3 sequence: CASSLTTGTYNEQFF. In DNA form, the CDR3 reads TGTGCCAGCAGCTTAACGACAGGCACCTACAATGAGCAGTTCTTC.

This clonotype was picked up a small number of times. The chain joins TRBV4-2 to TRBJ2-1; 7 bases line up with TRBD2. Germline V gives CDR1 LGHNA, CDR2 YNFKEQ. There are 19 residues in the CDR3. Unmatched junction bases numbered 15, after V lost 0 bases and J lost 4 bases. CDR3 coding DNA: TGTGCCAGCAGCCAAGATCGGCGGGGGTGGAGGGGTTGGTACAATGAGCAGTTCTTC. It codes for CASSQDRRGWRGWYNEQFF.

The V call is TRBV19, the J call TRBJ2-1; TRBD1 aligns across 9 bases. There are 16 residues in the CDR3. J was trimmed by 6 bases and V by 6 bases; bases with no gene match: 12. The V gene's germline CDR1 is LNHDA and CDR2 SQIVND (reference sequence). DNA for the CDR3: TGTGCCAGTAGGAGGACAGGGGATATCGGGGGCAATGAGCAGTTCTTC. It codes for CASRRTGDIGGNEQFF.

The sample holds a few counts of this clonotype. The chain combines TRBV18 with TRBJ2-6, with unresolved D. Trimming cost V 1 base and J 0 bases, with 13 bases left between them. Germline V CDR1 and CDR2: KGHSH, LQKENI. The CDR3 length is 18 residues. CDR3 sequence reads: CASSPLFLTRSGANVLTF. The CDR3 nucleotides read TGTGCCAGCTCACCACTCTTCTTGACACGCTCTGGGGCCAACGTCCTGACTTTC.

This chain uses TRBV2 with TRBJ2-3; TRBD2 aligns across 8 bases. V trimming: 2 bases; J trimming: 1 base; junction bases outside the gene matches: 8. In germline, CDR1 is SNHLY, CDR2 FYNNEI. This CDR3 has 17 residues. The CDR3 bases are TGTGCCAGCAGTGAATGGGGGAGTAGCGGGGGCACAGATACGCAGTATTTT. This encodes CASSEWGSSGGTDTQYF.

The chain joins TRBV18 to TRBJ2-5, with TRBD1 matching over 7 bases. The trim removed 5 bases at V and 5 bases at J, leaving 17 bases unmatched. The CDR3 runs 17 residues. Germline CDR1 KGHSH, CDR2 LQKENI. CDR3 in amino acids: CASSNRSRDSERETQYF. CDR3 DNA: TGTGCCAGCTCAAATCGATCCCGGGACAGCGAAAGGGAGACCCAGTACTTC.

The CDR3 DNA follows: TGTGCCAGCTCACCACAACGCGGGGGGCGGTACGAGCAGTACTTC. Its translation: CASSPQRGGRYEQYF. The genes are TRBV18 and TRBJ2-7; 8 bases are a match to TRBD2. Germline V lookup: CDR1 KGHSH, CDR2 LQKENI. This CDR3 is built from 15 residues. V dropped 1 base and J dropped 4; count of bases not matched to a gene: 6.

The chain couples TRBV7-2 to TRBJ2-7, with TRBD1 matching over 7 bases. Germline values: CDR1 SGHTA, CDR2 FQGNSA. Losses at the gene ends were 1 base for V and 3 bases for J; bases not matched to a gene: 3. The CDR3 extends over 14 amino acids. The CDR3 region has the DNA TGTGCCAGCAGCTTAGTGTGGACAGGCTACGAGCAGTACTTC. Translation: CASSLVWTGYEQYF. Combining the CDR3 with reference TRBV7-2 and TRBJ2-7 gives the whole variable domain GAGVSQSPSNKVTEKGKDVELRCDPISGHTALYWYRQSLGQGLEFLIYFQGNSAPDKSGLPSDRFSAERTGGSVSTLTIQRTQQEDSAVYLCASSLVWTGYEQYFGPGTRLTVT.

This chain uses TRBV5-1 with TRBJ2-5; D remains unclear. The germline CDR1 and CDR2 sequences are SGHRS and YFSETQ. Trimming pared 2 bases from V and 3 bases from J, leaving 11 bases between. This CDR3 spans 14 amino acids. CDR3 nucleotide sequence: TGCGCCAGCAGCTTCAACTATCCGAAAGAGACCCAGTACTTC. This translates into CASSFNYPKETQYF. Variable domain in full (rest from reference TRBV5-1 and TRBJ2-5): KAGVTQTPRYLIKTRGQQVTLSCSPISGHRSVSWYQQTPGQGLQFLFEYFSETQRNKGNFPGRFSGRQFSNSRSEMNVSTLELGDSALYLCASSFNYPKETQYFGPGTRLLVL.

The chain carries TRBV12-3 or TRBV12-4 and TRBJ2-5, with TRBD2 as a possible D gene (5 bases). CDR3 size: 14 residues. V was shortened by 5 bases and J by 7 bases, with 17 bases between the two germline ends. CDR3 coding DNA: TGTGCCAGCAGTCCTTGGAACAACCGGGGGACCCAGTACTTC. It codes for CASSPWNNRGTQYF.

This clonotype was seen ten or more times. The chain carries TRBV13 and TRBJ2-2; tentatively, D is TRBD1 (6 bases). Germline CDR1 PRHDT, CDR2 FYEKMQ (reference sequence). Trimming took 8 bases from V and 5 from J, leaving 18 bases between them. The CDR3 is 15 residues long. The CDR3 reads CASRRAGEKTGELFF. DNA for the CDR3: TGTGCCAGCCGGCGGGCAGGGGAGAAAACCGGGGAGCTGTTTTTT. The entire variable domain, with the rest obtained from reference TRBV13 and TRBJ2-2, is as follows: AAGVIQSPRHLIKEKRETATLKCYPIPRHDTVYWYQQGPGQDPQFLISFYEKMQSDKGSIPDRFSAQQFSDYHSELNMSSLELGDSALYFCASRRAGEKTGELFFGEGSRLTVL.

The sample holds a few counts of this clonotype. The CDR3 region is CASSLVSPGSEAFF. The DNA for the CDR3 is TGTGCCAGCAGTCTTGTTTCTCCGGGGTCTGAAGCTTTCTTT. The V gene is TRBV12-3 or TRBV12-4, the J gene TRBJ1-1; D remains ambiguous. Deletions cut 5 bases from V and 6 bases from J, with 16 bases between. The CDR3 is made up of 14 amino acids.

This rearrangement joins TRBV6-1 to TRBJ1-2; 7 bases match TRBD1. Germline CDR1 and CDR2: MNHNS and SASEGT. The CDR3 runs 14 residues. Trimming cost V 6 bases and J 0 bases; bases outside gene matches: 4. Written as DNA, the CDR3 is TGTGCCAGCAGCCTGGGGACAGCTAACTATGGCTACACCTTC. It is translated as CASSLGTANYGYTF.

This clonotype was counted only a few times. V and J are TRBV4-2 and TRBJ2-2; D gene ambiguous. Trimming took 4 bases from V and 0 from J, leaving 9 bases between them. The CDR3 is made up of 15 amino acids. Per the germline V gene, CDR1 is LGHNA and CDR2 is YNFKEQ. In nucleotides, the CDR3 is TGTGCCAGCAGCCCATTGTTGGCGAACACCGGGGAGCTGTTTTTT. Its protein is CASSPLLANTGELFF.

This clonotype was detected a few times. The V and J genes are TRBV7-3 and TRBJ1-1; D may be TRBD1 (5 bases). The germline V gene has CDR1 SGHTA and CDR2 FQGTGA. The CDR3 is made up of 12 amino acids. V was clipped by 2 bases and J by 8 bases, with 9 bases between them. DNA of the CDR3: TGTGCCAGCAGCTTACCGGGACGGGAAGCTTTCTTT. Translated: CASSLPGREAFF.

This clonotype has just a few counts. The J gene is TRBJ2-3, the V gene TRBV20-1; the match to TRBD1 covers 8 bases. With V trimmed by 5 bases and J by 2 bases, 9 bases remained unmatched. The CDR3 is 15 amino acids. Per the germline V gene, CDR1 is DFQATT and CDR2 is SNEGSKA (reference sequence). Written as DNA, the CDR3 is TGCAGTGCTGGAGGCCGGGACAGGTTCACAGATACGCAGTATTTT. Encoded protein: CSAGGRDRFTDTQYF.

There are a few counts of this clonotype. The gene calls are TRBV6-1 and TRBJ1-6, with D hard to call. Trimming left V 8 bases short and J 14 bases short, with 19 bases between. Germline V gene data show CDR1 as MNHNS and CDR2 as SASEGT. The CDR3 is 13 amino acids. Here the CDR3 reads CASSRTGFVALHF. In DNA form, the CDR3 reads TGTGCCAGCTCCCGAACGGGCTTCGTCGCCCTCCACTTT.

V usage is TRBV20-1 and J usage is TRBJ2-4, with TRBD2 matching over 10 bases. The CDR3 is made up of 16 amino acids. The germline V gene encodes CDR1 DFQATT and CDR2 SNEGSKA (reference sequence). After removal of 5 bases from V and 3 bases from J, the junction contained 10 bases not matched to a gene. CDR3 loop: CSALTERGGVKNIQYF. CDR3 nucleotides: TGCAGTGCTTTAACGGAGCGGGGGGGTGTCAAAAACATTCAGTACTTC.

This chain joins TRBV5-1 and TRBJ2-3; TRBD2 matches at 7 bases. This CDR3 spans 16 amino acids. Per the germline V gene, CDR1 is SGHRS and CDR2 is YFSETQ. V trimming: 0 bases; J trimming: 0 bases; junction bases outside the gene matches: 4. CDR3 sequence (DNA): TGCGCCAGCAGCTTGGTGATGGGGGGGAGCACAGATACGCAGTATTTT. Amino acid sequence: CASSLVMGGSTDTQYF.

The V call is TRBV9, the J call TRBJ2-3; D could derive from TRBD1 or TRBD2 (6 bases each). Germline values: CDR1 SGDLS, CDR2 YYNGEE. V was trimmed by 6 bases and J by 6 bases, leaving 11 bases between them. The CDR3 is 12 residues long. CDR3 sequence (DNA): TGTGCCAGCACACAGGGAGGCGATACGCAGTATTTT. As protein: CASTQGGDTQYF.

This clonotype was counted between two and nine times. This rearrangement joins TRBV5-1 to TRBJ1-1; a possible D gene is TRBD1 (5 bases). V was cut by 4 bases and J by 1 base, with 14 bases left in between. The CDR3 loop spans 15 amino acids. Looked up from germline, CDR1 is SGHRS and CDR2 is YFSETQ. This CDR3 is CASSIRQSQNTEAFF. In nucleotides, the CDR3 is TGCGCCAGCAGCATTCGACAGAGCCAGAACACTGAAGCTTTCTTT.

The chain is built from TRBV6-2 or TRBV6-3 and TRBJ2-7; 10 positions match TRBD2. The CDR3 contains 14 residues. V was clipped by 8 bases and J by 1 base; unmatched bases: 5. Per germline, CDR1 MNHEY and CDR2 SVGEGT. CDR3 sequence (DNA): TGTGCCAGCTCTCGGACTAGCGGATCCTACGAGCAGTACTTC. Translation: CASSRTSGSYEQYF.

This chain joins TRBV29-1 and TRBJ1-1, with D unclear. Germline V CDR1 and CDR2: SQVTM, ANQGSEA. Trimming cost V 0 bases and J 11 bases, with 7 bases left between them. The CDR3 spans 10 residues. DNA for the CDR3: TGCAGCGTTGAAGACCTCACGGCTTTCTTT. Translating it yields CSVEDLTAFF.

The V and J genes are TRBV28 and TRBJ2-7; 8 bases agree with TRBD2. In germline, CDR1 is MDHEN, CDR2 SYDVKM. V was clipped by 2 bases and J by 5 bases; unmatched bases: 2. CDR3 size: 13 residues. The CDR3 nucleotides read TGTGCCAGCAGTTTAGACGGGGGGGACGAGCAGTACTTC. The encoded protein is CASSLDGGDEQYF. The variable domain in full, with the rest retrieved from reference TRBV28 and TRBJ2-7, is DVKVTQSSRYLVKRTGEKVFLECVQDMDHENMFWYRQDPGLGLRLIYFSYDVKMKEKGDIPEGYSVSREKKERFSLILESASTNQTSMYLCASSLDGGDEQYFGPGTRLTVT.

This clonotype occurred a few times. This chain joins TRBV9 and TRBJ2-3; D gene ambiguous. Between the trimmed V and J ends, which lost 0 bases and 3 bases, there was a span of 5 bases. The CDR3 has 13 residues. Germline V gives CDR1 SGDLS, CDR2 YYNGEE. For the CDR3, the DNA is TGTGCCAGCAGCGTAGCCCAGACAGATACGCAGTATTTT. Translated: CASSVAQTDTQYF.

This clonotype has more than one count but fewer than ten. The rearrangement uses TRBV20-1 and TRBJ2-1; D assignment may be TRBD1 or TRBD2 (6 bases each). This CDR3 spans 13 amino acids. V was shortened by 4 bases and J by 5 bases, with 12 bases between the two germline ends. Germline V gene data show CDR1 as DFQATT and CDR2 as SNEGSKA (reference sequence). For the CDR3, the DNA is TGCAGTGCTACCGGGGGCTTCAACAATGAGCAGTTCTTC. Translating it yields CSATGGFNNEQFF.